The 21 T cell receptor beta chains below were found in one sample sequenced in a study of neurological immune-mediated disorders (dated by TCRdb to the late 2010s). The method behind the library was 5' RACE. These reads were obtained on an Illumina HiSeq 2500. TCRdb handled the public reads itself, with Q25 trimming in fastp and clone calling in MiXCR, and kept productive beta chains. CDR3 protein duplicates are merged, each entry listing the most common genes and DNA. The sample profile shows about 40,000 distinct CDR3 sequences; 2% to 3% of them were found once. Approximately 2.4% of the sample rests with the top ten. Source material: PBMCs. The receptors come from a man aged 50 to 59 with multiple sclerosis.

At least ten counts were recorded for this clonotype. The V gene is TRBV20-1, the J gene TRBJ2-2; TRBD1 agrees at 7 bases. The CDR3 has 14 amino acids. The V gene end was trimmed by 3 bases and the J gene end by 3 bases; junction bases not matched to a gene: 4. The germline V gene has CDR1 DFQATT and CDR2 SNEGSKA (reference sequence). DNA for the CDR3: TGCAGTGCTAGTATAAGGGGGCACACCGGGGAGCTGTTTTTT. Protein: CSASIRGHTGELFF.

This clonotype occurred many times. V gene TRBV4-2 combines with J gene TRBJ1-6; D is uncertain. From germline, CDR1 is LGHNA and CDR2 YNFKEQ. V was cut by 1 base and J by 3 bases, with 10 bases left in between. The CDR3 has 16 residues. DNA of the CDR3: TGTGCCAGCAGCCAAGGTCGGGCAGACTATAATTCACCCCTCCACTTT. Residues: CASSQGRADYNSPLHF.

This clonotype was detected ten times or more. The chain combines TRBV9 with TRBJ2-7; D tentatively fits TRBD1 or TRBD2 (6 bases each). Per germline, CDR1 SGDLS and CDR2 YYNGEE. The CDR3 consists of 15 residues. Trimming pared 4 bases from V and 3 bases from J, leaving 17 bases between. The CDR3 spells CASSPRWRGDYEQYF. The CDR3, as DNA: TGTGCCAGCAGCCCCCGGTGGAGGGGGGACTACGAGCAGTACTTC.

This clonotype was observed at least ten times. Here the CDR3 reads CASNRQGNYEQYF. CDR3 coding DNA: TGTGCCAGCAACCGACAGGGTAATTACGAGCAGTACTTC. The gene calls are TRBV12-3 or TRBV12-4 and TRBJ2-7, with 7 bases that match TRBD1. The CDR3 consists of 13 residues. The junction had 7 bases not matched to a gene; V was cut back by 7 bases and J by 4 bases.

This clonotype was picked up many times. This sequence joins TRBV9 and TRBJ2-1; possibly TRBD2 for D (7 bases). The germline CDR1 and CDR2 sequences are SGDLS and YYNGEE. V was pared by 0 bases and J by 2 bases, with 9 bases between. CDR3 length equals 15 residues. CDR3 residues: CASSVEGGAYNEQFF. The CDR3 nucleotides are TGTGCCAGCAGCGTAGAGGGGGGGGCCTACAATGAGCAGTTCTTC. Drawing the rest from reference TRBV9 and TRBJ2-1, the complete variable domain is DSGVTQTPKHLITATGQRVTLRCSPRSGDLSVYWYQQSLDQGLQFLIQYYNGEERAKGNILERFSAQQFPDLHSELNLSSLELGDSALYFCASSVEGGAYNEQFFGPGTRLTVL.

A word on this clonotype: A much larger clonotype is one base distant, so this may be a read error. The chain carries TRBV5-1 and TRBJ2-1; D is uncertain. From germline, CDR1 is SGHRS and CDR2 YFSETQ. The CDR3 extends over 15 amino acids. Between the trimmed V and J ends, which lost 4 bases and 1 base, there was a span of 12 bases. For the CDR3, the DNA is TGCGCCAGCAGCCCAGGACGGAGATCCTACAATGAGCAGTTCTTC. Translated: CASSPGRRSYNEQFF.

This clonotype was counted many times. This chain links TRBV20-1 with TRBJ2-2; D unclear. Trimming removed 1 base from V and 3 bases from J, with 6 bases in between. Germline CDR1 is DFQATT and CDR2 is SNEGSKA (reference sequence). This CDR3 has 13 residues. Here the CDR3 DNA reads TGCAGTGCTAGAGTGGGGTACACCGGGGAGCTGTTTTTT. It encodes CSARVGYTGELFF.

In this sample, this clonotype turned up many times. The gene calls are TRBV4-1 and TRBJ1-5; D remains ambiguous. The length of the CDR3 is 13 residues. Trimming removed 3 bases at V and 12 bases at J, with 15 bases between. Per germline, CDR1 MGHRA and CDR2 YSYEKL. The CDR3 sequence: CASSQEFTSIQHF. The CDR3 DNA reads as TGCGCCAGCAGCCAGGAGTTCACCTCTATCCAGCATTTT.

This clonotype was found many times. The rearrangement uses TRBV11-3 and TRBJ1-6, with TRBD1 identical over 7 bases. In germline, CDR1 is SGHNT, CDR2 YENEEA. The CDR3 loop spans 14 amino acids. V trimming: 3 bases; J trimming: 7 bases; junction bases outside the gene matches: 3. The CDR3 DNA follows: TGTGCCAGCAGCTTTTCAGGGGGGAATTCACCCCTCCACTTT. This codes for CASSFSGGNSPLHF.

This clonotype showed up many times. This rearrangement joins TRBV28 to TRBJ1-2, with D uncertain. Trimming shortened V by 1 base and J by 0 bases, and 12 bases separated the two germline ends. This CDR3 comprises 16 residues. Germline CDR1 MDHEN, CDR2 SYDVKM. CDR3 region: CASSLLGGVTNYGYTF. The CDR3 DNA sequence: TGTGCCAGCAGTTTATTAGGCGGGGTAACTAACTATGGCTACACCTTC.

This clonotype was picked up many times. The gene calls are TRBV20-1 and TRBJ1-5; TRBD1 might be the D (5 bases). This CDR3 region has 14 residues. Trimming left V 3 bases short and J 1 base short, with 10 bases between. Germline CDR1 is DFQATT and CDR2 is SNEGSKA (reference sequence). Written as DNA, the CDR3 is TGCAGTGCTAGGGCGGGGACCAGCAATCAGCCCCAGCATTTT. Residues: CSARAGTSNQPQHF.

This clonotype was detected many times. V and J are TRBV5-1 and TRBJ2-3; 7 bases line up with TRBD2. Trimming cost V 0 bases and J 2 bases; bases outside gene matches: 6. Germline loops: CDR1 SGHRS, CDR2 YFSETQ. There are 16 residues in the CDR3. DNA of the CDR3: TGCGCCAGCAGCTTGGCTCGGCGGGGGTCCACAGATACGCAGTATTTT. Translated: CASSLARRGSTDTQYF.

This clonotype was seen many times. The chain uses TRBV20-1 and TRBJ1-2; the D gene is possibly TRBD1 (5 bases). This CDR3 contains 14 residues. The V gene's germline CDR1 is DFQATT and CDR2 SNEGSKA (reference sequence). V was cut by 5 bases and J by 2 bases, with 15 bases left in between. DNA of the CDR3: TGCAGTGCTTTACTGTTCAGGGAGAACTATGGCTACACCTTC. Translated, it gives CSALLFRENYGYTF.

In its sample, this clonotype was seen many times. The V gene is TRBV7-2, the J gene TRBJ1-1, with 10 positions matching TRBD1. The length of the CDR3 is 18 residues. The germline V gene encodes CDR1 SGHTA and CDR2 FQGNSA. With V trimmed by 3 bases and J by 0 bases, 10 bases remained unmatched. The CDR3, as DNA: TGTGCCAGCAGCTTCACCTCGTCTGGACAGGGGGTGAACACTGAAGCTTTCTTT. Residues: CASSFTSSGQGVNTEAFF. The variable domain in full, with the rest retrieved from reference TRBV7-2 and TRBJ1-1, is GAGVSQSPSNKVTEKGKDVELRCDPISGHTALYWYRQSLGQGLEFLIYFQGNSAPDKSGLPSDRFSAERTGGSVSTLTIQRTQQEDSAVYLCASSFTSSGQGVNTEAFFGQGTRLTVV.

This clonotype was counted many times. This chain joins TRBV12-3 or TRBV12-4 and TRBJ2-1, with D possibly being TRBD2 (5 bases). This CDR3 contains 12 residues. Trimming removed 7 bases at V and 6 bases at J, with 10 bases between. For the CDR3, the DNA is TGTGCCAGCAACCCGGGATCCAATGAGCAGTTCTTC. Its translation is CASNPGSNEQFF.

This clonotype was seen ten or more times. The chain combines TRBV5-1 with TRBJ2-5; D gene uncertain. This CDR3 is 13 amino acids long. Germline-derived CDR1 and CDR2 are SGHRS and YFSETQ. Trimming cost V 0 bases and J 4 bases, with 7 bases left between them. In nucleotides, the CDR3 is TGCGCCAGCAGCTTGGTGGGCCCAGAGACCCAGTACTTC. Protein product: CASSLVGPETQYF.

This clonotype was counted ten times or more. The chain recombines TRBV5-1 with TRBJ2-2; no firm D call. This CDR3 region has 16 residues. The germline V gene has CDR1 SGHRS and CDR2 YFSETQ. V was trimmed by 4 bases and J by 0 bases, leaving 13 bases between them. CDR3 region: CASSQGRLANTGELFF. For the CDR3, the DNA is TGCGCCAGCAGCCAAGGACGTCTCGCGAACACCGGGGAGCTGTTTTTT.

This clonotype was recorded many times. The V and J genes are TRBV5-1 and TRBJ2-1; a possible D gene is TRBD2 (6 bases). The CDR3 is 14 amino acids. V was clipped by 2 bases and J by 0 bases, with 6 bases between them. Per germline, CDR1 SGHRS and CDR2 YFSETQ. The CDR3 is CASSFGGSYNEQFF. The CDR3 region has the DNA TGCGCCAGCAGCTTCGGGGGCTCCTACAATGAGCAGTTCTTC.

This clonotype was counted ten times or more. The chain links TRBV25-1 to TRBJ2-4; D not certain. Trimming took 2 bases from V and 1 from J, leaving 9 bases between them. CDR1 is MGHDK and CDR2 is SYGVNS in the germline V gene. The CDR3 runs to 15 residues. CDR3 coding DNA: TGTGCCAGCAGTGAAACTAACAGCGCCAAAAACATTCAGTACTTC. It is translated as CASSETNSAKNIQYF.

This clonotype was seen ten or more times. The gene calls are TRBV29-1 and TRBJ2-5; 9 nucleotides agree with TRBD2. The CDR3 length is 14 residues. The germline V gene has CDR1 SQVTM and CDR2 ANQGSEA. Trimming cost V 5 bases and J 5 bases; bases outside gene matches: 9. The CDR3 region has the DNA TGCAGCGTTCAAACGGGACTAGCTTTGGAGACCCAGTACTTC. The encoded protein is CSVQTGLALETQYF.

Turning to this clonotype: An end of the junction differs from the germline gene, which may be a read error. The gene calls are TRBV7-2 and TRBJ1-5; tentative D call: TRBD1 (5 bases). Germline values: CDR1 SGHTA, CDR2 FQGNSA. The CDR3 has 15 amino acids. This CDR3 reads CASSFSTGGNQPQNF. The CDR3 bases are TGTGCCAGCAGCTTCTCGACCGGGGGGAATCAGCCCCAGAATTTT.